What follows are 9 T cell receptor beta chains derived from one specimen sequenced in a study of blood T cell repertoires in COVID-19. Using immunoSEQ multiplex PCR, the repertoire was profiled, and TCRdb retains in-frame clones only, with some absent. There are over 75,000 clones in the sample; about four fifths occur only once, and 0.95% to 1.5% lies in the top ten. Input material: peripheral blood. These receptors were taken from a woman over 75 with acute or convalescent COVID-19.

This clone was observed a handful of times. The CDR3 is CSASTQANSPLHF. The CDR3 DNA reads as TGCAGTGCTAGTACCCAGGCAAATTCACCCCTCCACTTT. The rearrangement joins TRBV20-1 to TRBJ1-6, with unresolved D. Between the trimmed V and J ends, which lost 3 bases and 7 bases, there was a span of 10 bases. Germline CDR1 and CDR2: DFQATT and SNEGSKA (reference sequence). The CDR3 runs 13 residues.

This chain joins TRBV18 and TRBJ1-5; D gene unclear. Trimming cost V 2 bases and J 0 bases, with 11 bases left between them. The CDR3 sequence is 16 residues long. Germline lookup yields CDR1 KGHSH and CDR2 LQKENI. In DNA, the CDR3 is TGTGCCAGCTCACCAGGAGGAAGCTATAGCAATCAGCCCCAGCATTTT. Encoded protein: CASSPGGSYSNQPQHF. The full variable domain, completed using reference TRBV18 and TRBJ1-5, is NAGVMQNPRHLVRRRGQEARLRCSPMKGHSHVYWYRQLPEEGLKFMVYLQKENIIDESGMPKERFSAEFPKEGPSILRIQQVVRGDSAAYFCASSPGGSYSNQPQHFGDGTRLSIL.

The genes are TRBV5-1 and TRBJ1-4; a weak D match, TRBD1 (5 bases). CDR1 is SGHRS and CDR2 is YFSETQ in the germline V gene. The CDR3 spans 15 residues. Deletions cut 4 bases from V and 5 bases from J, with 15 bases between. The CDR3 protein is CASSAQAGPNEKLFF. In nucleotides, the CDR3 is TGCGCCAGCAGCGCCCAGGCGGGGCCCAATGAAAAACTGTTTTTT. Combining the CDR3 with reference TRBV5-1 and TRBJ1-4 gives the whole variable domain KAGVTQTPRYLIKTRGQQVTLSCSPISGHRSVSWYQQTPGQGLQFLFEYFSETQRNKGNFPGRFSGRQFSNSRSEMNVSTLELGDSALYLCASSAQAGPNEKLFFGSGTQLSVL.

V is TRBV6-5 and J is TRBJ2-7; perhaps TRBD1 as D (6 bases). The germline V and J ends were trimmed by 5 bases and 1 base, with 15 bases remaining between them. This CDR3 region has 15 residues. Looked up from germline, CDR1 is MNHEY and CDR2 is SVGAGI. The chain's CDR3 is CASSKTATGSYEQYF. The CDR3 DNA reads TGTGCCAGCAGTAAAACTGCGACAGGATCCTACGAGCAGTACTTC.

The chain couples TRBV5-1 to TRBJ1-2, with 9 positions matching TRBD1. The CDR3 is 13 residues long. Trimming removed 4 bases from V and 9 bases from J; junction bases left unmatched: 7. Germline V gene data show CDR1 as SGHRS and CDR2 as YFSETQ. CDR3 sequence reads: CASSPGQGVSYTF. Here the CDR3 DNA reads TGCGCCAGCAGCCCGGGACAGGGAGTGAGCTACACCTTC.

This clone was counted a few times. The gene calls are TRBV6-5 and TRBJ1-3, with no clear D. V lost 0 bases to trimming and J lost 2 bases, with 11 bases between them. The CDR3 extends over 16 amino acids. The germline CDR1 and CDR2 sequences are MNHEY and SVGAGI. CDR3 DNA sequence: TGTGCCAGCAGTTACTCACGAACAGTGGCTGGAAACACCATATATTTT. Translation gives CASSYSRTVAGNTIYF.

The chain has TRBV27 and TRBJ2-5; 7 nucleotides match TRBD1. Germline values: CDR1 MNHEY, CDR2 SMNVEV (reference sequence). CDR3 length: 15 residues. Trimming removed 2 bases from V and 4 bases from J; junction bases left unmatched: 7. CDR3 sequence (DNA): TGTGCCAGCAGTTTACAGGCGACAGGGATAGAGACCCAGTACTTC. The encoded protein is CASSLQATGIETQYF.

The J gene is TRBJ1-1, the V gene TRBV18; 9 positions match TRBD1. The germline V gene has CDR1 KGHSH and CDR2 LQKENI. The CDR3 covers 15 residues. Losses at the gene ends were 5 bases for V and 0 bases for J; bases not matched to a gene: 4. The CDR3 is CASSAGTGMNTEAFF. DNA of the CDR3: TGTGCCAGCTCAGCCGGGACAGGGATGAACACTGAAGCTTTCTTT.

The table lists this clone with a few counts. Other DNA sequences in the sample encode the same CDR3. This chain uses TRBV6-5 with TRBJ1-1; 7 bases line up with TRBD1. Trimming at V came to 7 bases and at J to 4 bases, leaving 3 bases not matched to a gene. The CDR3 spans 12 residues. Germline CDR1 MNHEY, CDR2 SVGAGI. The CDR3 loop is CASTGGSTEAFF. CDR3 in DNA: TGTGCCAGCACAGGGGGGAGCACTGAAGCTTTCTTT.